The present T cell receptor beta chain was sequenced within a study of shared clonotypes between healthy human individuals. The CDR3 consists of 14 residues. Germline CDR1 reads SEHNR; CDR2 reads FQNEAQ (reference sequence). The junction had 3 bases not matched to a gene; V was cut back by 5 bases and J by 4 bases. This clone appeared a single time. Sequencing used immunoSEQ multiplex PCR; TCRdb keeps in-frame clones, though not all of them. The sample shows around 430,000 clones, more than 75% of them seen only once. The rearrangement joins TRBV7-9 to TRBJ2-3; 10 nucleotides agree with TRBD1. The material sequenced was PBMCs. This TCR derives from a woman between 40 and 50 years old in good health. Some clones in this sample may be carry-over from other donors' samples. The CDR3 spells CASSPGQGADTQYF. CDR3 nucleotides: TGTGCCAGCAGCCCCGGACAGGGGGCAGATACGCAGTATTTT.